The T cell receptor (beta chain) described here comes from a study of blood T cells in healthy people across ages. Study-wide points: Underestimates were what the diversity estimates from one million T cells were considered to be.

It was with a sample-barcoded 5' primer and a J-beta primer mix that a second PCR of roughly 7 to 12 cycles was run. Each cDNA molecule was tagged by a template-switch adaptor that had 12 random nucleotides. TCRdb re-analysed the 5' RACE reads in MiXCR, keeping a single row per CDR3 protein. The sample has about 1.4 million distinct CDR3 sequences, 59% seen once; the top ten hold 6.7%. Germline loops: CDR1 LGHDT, CDR2 YNNKEL (reference sequence). Trimming left V 1 base short and J 6 bases short, with 15 bases between. The CDR3 has 15 residues. As concerns this clonotype: As yet, its antigen is unknown.

Per sample, extraction of total RNA gave at least 5 micrograms in every case. The chain recombines TRBV3-1 with TRBJ1-2; D remains ambiguous. The specimen sequenced was blood. This receptor was obtained from a man aged 18 to 30 in good health. The CDR3 region has the DNA TGTGCCAGCAGCCAAGCCCACACCCTCAGGAATGGCTACACCTTC. This sequence encodes CASSQAHTLRNGYTF.